The sequence of this T cell receptor beta chain was determined in a study of T cells after yellow fever vaccination. Across the whole study: Preparation used SMART-Seq v4 Ultra Low Input for the low-cell-number fractions.

TCRdb ran MiXCR on the 5' RACE reads and lists one entry per CDR3 protein. Of around 600,000 distinct CDR3 sequences listed, roughly an eighth are singletons. Study-level results: Some clonotypes were seen in both the CD4 and the CD8 compartments. These made up a small share and likely arose from convergent recombination.

The count of this clonotype is one. The antigen remains unidentified. The sequence derives from a man in his thirties or forties who received the YFV17D yellow fever vaccine. The sample was PBMCs, taken on the day of the yellow fever booster vaccination.

The CDR3 DNA reads as TGCAGCGTTGTGCAGAGAACTAGCACAGATACGCAGTATTTT. Translated: CSVVQRTSTDTQYF. The chain carries TRBV29-1 and TRBJ2-3, with unresolved D. Germline V gene data show CDR1 as SQVTM and CDR2 as ANQGSEA. V lost 4 bases and J 0 bases, leaving 11 bases between the germline ends. The CDR3 length is 14 residues.